One sample yielded the 10 T cell receptor beta chains listed below, sequenced in a study of CD8 T cells in Susac syndrome. An amount of RNA that ranged from about 0.45 to 1 ug was reverse transcribed with random hexamers. TCRdb reprocessed the immunoSEQ multiplex PCR reads with MiXCR, giving one entry per CDR3 protein. The sample includes some 170,000 distinct CDR3 sequences, 90% to 95% of them seen just once. The sequenced sample was CD4+ T cells from PBMCs. The receptors here all came from a human donor with Susac syndrome.

This rearrangement joins TRBV23-1 to TRBJ2-1; weak D call: TRBD1 (5 bases). TRBV23-1 is recorded as an ORF, its role being uncertain. The length of the CDR3 is 16 residues. Trimming removed 2 bases from V and 12 bases from J, with 23 bases in between. CDR3 in amino acids: CASSQAKGPQCLSQFF. The DNA for the CDR3 is TGCGCCAGCAGTCAAGCGAAGGGGCCCCAGTGTCTATCGCAGTTCTTC.

This clonotype came up once. The rearrangement joins TRBV15 to TRBJ1-1; D may be TRBD1 (5 bases). Germline V CDR1 and CDR2: LNHNV, YYDKDF (reference sequence). The length of the CDR3 is 15 residues. V dropped 2 bases and J dropped 1 base, with 11 bases sitting between them. The CDR3 loop reads CATSRPDRSNTEAFF. The CDR3 DNA sequence: TGTGCCACCAGCAGACCTGACAGATCGAACACTGAAGCTTTCTTT.

This clonotype was detected only once. V gene TRBV29-1 combines with J gene TRBJ2-2; unclear D gene. Trimming took 7 bases from V and 7 from J, leaving 16 bases between them. This CDR3 is 13 amino acids long. Germline assignment: CDR1 SQVTM and CDR2 ANQGSEA. CDR3 in amino acids: CSAVRSGVGELFF. CDR3 DNA: TGCAGCGCTGTTCGGTCAGGTGTCGGGGAGCTGTTTTTT.

The V call is TRBV6-1, the J call TRBJ1-5; D not certain. Trimming cost V 0 bases and J 7 bases, with 7 bases left between them. Germline V lookup: CDR1 MNHNS, CDR2 SASEGT. This CDR3 comprises 13 residues. CDR3 sequence reads: CASSEAGGQPQHF. The CDR3 nucleotides are TGTGCCAGCAGTGAAGCGGGTGGGCAGCCCCAGCATTTT.

This sequence joins TRBV2 and TRBJ2-2; TRBD1 is a possible D gene (6 bases). Trimming shortened V by 7 bases and J by 3 bases, and 12 bases separated the two germline ends. The CDR3 loop spans 14 amino acids. The V gene's germline CDR1 is SNHLY and CDR2 FYNNEI. CDR3 DNA: TGTGCCAGCAAAGTGGACAGAGACACCGGGGAGCTGTTTTTT. Residues: CASKVDRDTGELFF.

The V and J genes are TRBV9 and TRBJ2-1, with 8 bases matching TRBD2. The V gene end was trimmed by 2 bases and the J gene end by 6 bases; junction bases not matched to a gene: 10. The CDR3 consists of 16 residues. The germline gives CDR1 SGDLS, CDR2 YYNGEE. The CDR3 DNA reads TGTGCCAGCAGCGTTACCTCGCGGGGGGATTTCAATGAGCAGTTCTTC. It yields the protein CASSVTSRGDFNEQFF. Together with reference TRBV9 and TRBJ2-1, the CDR3 gives the full variable domain: DSGVTQTPKHLITATGQRVTLRCSPRSGDLSVYWYQQSLDQGLQFLIQYYNGEERAKGNILERFSAQQFPDLHSELNLSSLELGDSALYFCASSVTSRGDFNEQFFGPGTRLTVL.

The chain couples TRBV29-1 to TRBJ2-7, with 7 positions matching TRBD2. The CDR3 has 13 amino acids. V gave up 4 bases and J gave up 2 bases; unmatched junction bases: 5. The V gene's germline CDR1 is SQVTM and CDR2 ANQGSEA. In DNA form, the CDR3 reads TGCAGCGTTGTTCCTAGCGGCACCTACGAGCAGTACTTC. Protein sequence: CSVVPSGTYEQYF.

The chain is built from TRBV7-9 and TRBJ1-5, with D hard to call. V shed 10 bases and J shed 3 bases, with 7 bases lying between them. The CDR3 length is 11 residues. From germline, CDR1 is SEHNR and CDR2 FQNEAQ (reference sequence). The CDR3, as DNA: TGTGCCACCGGCAACAATCAGCCCCAGCATTTT. It encodes CATGNNQPQHF. Using reference TRBV7-9 and TRBJ1-5 for the parts outside the CDR3, the full variable domain is DTGVSQNPRHKITKRGQNVTFRCDPISEHNRLYWYRQTLGQGPEFLTYFQNEAQLEKSRLLSDRFSAERPKGSFSTLEIQRTEQGDSAMYLCATGNNQPQHFGDGTRLSIL.

The CDR3 loop reads CAWSILGPGGGYTF. As DNA, the CDR3 is TGTGCCTGGAGTATCCTAGGGCCGGGAGGGGGCTACACCTTC. The gene calls are TRBV30 and TRBJ1-2; D call uncertain. Per the germline V gene, CDR1 is GTSNPN and CDR2 is SVGIG (reference sequence). The CDR3 length is 14 residues. V lost 2 bases, J lost 8 bases, and 18 bases lay in between.

This chain links TRBV14 with TRBJ1-1, with D hard to call. The CDR3 is 14 amino acids. CDR1 is SGHDN, CDR2 FVKESK, per germline. With 1 base removed from V and 1 base from J, the gap between germline ends came to 7 bases. CDR3 region: CASSQGRQNTEAFF. CDR3 bases: TGTGCCAGCAGCCAAGGCAGACAGAACACTGAAGCTTTCTTT.